This entry is about one T cell receptor (beta chain). Antigen unknown. Trimming at V came to 11 bases and at J to 6 bases, leaving 10 bases not matched to a gene. CDR1 and CDR2 (germline): MNHNS, SASEGT. This CDR3 comprises 14 residues. Assay: immunoSEQ multiplex PCR; the TCRdb copy retains only in-frame clones and omits some. Of 130,000 or so clones in the sample, 60% to 80% were seen once. This entry comes from a study of cytotoxic CD8 clonotypes in ibrutinib-treated CLL. Study-level points and caveats: At ibrutinib response, clonality increased, and at progression it declined back toward baseline. The study found public clonotypes uncommon, contracting or stable on treatment.

Cryopreserved PBMCs yielded approximately 2 micrograms of genomic DNA for TCR beta libraries. Material: PBMCs, obtained after 12 months of ibrutinib treatment. The receptor comes from a human donor with chronic lymphocytic leukemia. This chain joins TRBV6-1 and TRBJ2-2; the match to TRBD1 covers 9 bases. DNA for the CDR3: TGTGCCTGCCACAGGGGGCAGTTGGCCGGGGAGCTGTTTTTT. Its translation: CACHRGQLAGELFF.